The present T cell receptor beta chain was sequenced within a study of response to subunit inactivated influenza vaccine. TCRdb itself ran the RT-PCR reads through MiXCR, one entry per CDR3 protein. Here the sample spans about 540,000 distinct CDR3 sequences, approximately 22% being singletons. The CDR3 has 12 residues. Trimming took off 3 bases at V and 3 bases at J, with 8 bases between the two ends. Germline assignment: CDR1 GTSNPN and CDR2 SVGIG (reference sequence). This same sample was also taken into another study, of T cells expressing NK-cell markers. From that report: 5'RACE template switching with UMIs produced the TCR beta cDNA.

Specimen: CD4+ T cells sorted from PBMCs, collected roughly 13 days after vaccination. This receptor was identified in a man aged 50 to 59 who received an inactivated influenza vaccine. This chain joins TRBV30 and TRBJ1-1, with D unresolved. DNA for the CDR3: TGTGCCTGGAGCTCCCCCCACACTGAAGCTTTCTTT. Residues: CAWSSPHTEAFF.